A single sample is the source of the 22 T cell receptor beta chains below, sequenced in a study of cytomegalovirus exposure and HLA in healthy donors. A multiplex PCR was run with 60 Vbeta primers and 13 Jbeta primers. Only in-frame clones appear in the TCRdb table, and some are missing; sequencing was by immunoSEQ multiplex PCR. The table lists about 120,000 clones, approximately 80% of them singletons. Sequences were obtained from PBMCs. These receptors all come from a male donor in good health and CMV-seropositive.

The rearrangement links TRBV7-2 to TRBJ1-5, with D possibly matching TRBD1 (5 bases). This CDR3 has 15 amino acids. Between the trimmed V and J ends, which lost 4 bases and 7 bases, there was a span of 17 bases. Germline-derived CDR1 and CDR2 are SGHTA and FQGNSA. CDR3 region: CASSSQSGREQPQHF. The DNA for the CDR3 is TGTGCCAGCAGCTCCCAATCTGGCAGGGAACAGCCCCAGCATTTT.

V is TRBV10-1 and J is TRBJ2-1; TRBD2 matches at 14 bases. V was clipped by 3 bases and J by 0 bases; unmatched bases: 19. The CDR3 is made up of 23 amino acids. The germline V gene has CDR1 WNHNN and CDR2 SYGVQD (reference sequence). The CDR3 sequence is CASSETRTSGRLLDLSSYNEQFF. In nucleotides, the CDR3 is TGCGCCAGCAGTGAAACCCGGACTAGCGGGAGGCTTCTCGATTTGAGCTCCTACAATGAGCAGTTCTTC.

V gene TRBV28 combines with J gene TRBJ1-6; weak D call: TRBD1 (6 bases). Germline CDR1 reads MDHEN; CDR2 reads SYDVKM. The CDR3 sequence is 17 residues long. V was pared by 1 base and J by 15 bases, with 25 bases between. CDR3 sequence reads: CASSLFASGQPRLVLHF. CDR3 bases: TGTGCCAGCAGTTTATTTGCAAGTGGACAGCCCCGATTAGTCCTCCACTTT.

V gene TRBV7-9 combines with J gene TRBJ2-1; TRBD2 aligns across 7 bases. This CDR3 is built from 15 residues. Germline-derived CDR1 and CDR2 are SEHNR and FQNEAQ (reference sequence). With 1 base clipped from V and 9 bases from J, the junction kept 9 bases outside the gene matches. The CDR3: CASSLVRGDLGEQFF. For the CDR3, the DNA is TGTGCCAGCAGCTTAGTCCGGGGGGACCTTGGTGAGCAGTTCTTC.

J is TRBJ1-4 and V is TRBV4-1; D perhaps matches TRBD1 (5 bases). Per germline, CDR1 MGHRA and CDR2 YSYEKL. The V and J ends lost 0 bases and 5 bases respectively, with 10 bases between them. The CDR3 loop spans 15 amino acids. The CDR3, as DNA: TGCGCCAGCAGCCAAGACGGGGGGTGGAATGAAAAACTGTTTTTT. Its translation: CASSQDGGWNEKLFF.

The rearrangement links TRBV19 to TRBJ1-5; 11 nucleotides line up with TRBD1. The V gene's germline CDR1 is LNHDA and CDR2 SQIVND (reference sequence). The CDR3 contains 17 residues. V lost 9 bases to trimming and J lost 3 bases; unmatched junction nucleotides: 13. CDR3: CASRWGAGQGVNQPQHF. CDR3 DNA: TGTGCCAGCCGATGGGGGGCGGGACAGGGGGTCAATCAGCCCCAGCATTTT.

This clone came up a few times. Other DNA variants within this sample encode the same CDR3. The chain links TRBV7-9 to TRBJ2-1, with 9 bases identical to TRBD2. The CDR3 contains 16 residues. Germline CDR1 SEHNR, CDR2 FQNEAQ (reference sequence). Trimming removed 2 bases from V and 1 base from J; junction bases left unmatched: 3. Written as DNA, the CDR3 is TGTGCCAGCAGCTTATCCCTAGCGGGGTCCTACAATGAGCAGTTCTTC. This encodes CASSLSLAGSYNEQFF.

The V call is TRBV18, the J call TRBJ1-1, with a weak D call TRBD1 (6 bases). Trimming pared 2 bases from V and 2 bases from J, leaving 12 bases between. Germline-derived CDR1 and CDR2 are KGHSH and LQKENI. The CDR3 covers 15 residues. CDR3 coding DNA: TGTGCCAGCTCACCATCGGCAGGGGATAACACTGAAGCTTTCTTT. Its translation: CASSPSAGDNTEAFF.

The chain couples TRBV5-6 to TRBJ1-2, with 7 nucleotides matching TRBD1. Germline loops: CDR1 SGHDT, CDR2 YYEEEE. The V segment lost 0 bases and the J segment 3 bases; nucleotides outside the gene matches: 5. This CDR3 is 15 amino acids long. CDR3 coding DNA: TGTGCCAGCAGCTTGGACCCCGACAGGGACTATGGCTACACCTTC. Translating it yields CASSLDPDRDYGYTF.

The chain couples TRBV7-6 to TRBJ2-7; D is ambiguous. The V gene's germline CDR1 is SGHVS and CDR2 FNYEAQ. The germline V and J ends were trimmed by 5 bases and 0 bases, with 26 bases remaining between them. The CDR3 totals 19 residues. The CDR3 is CASSPLGFPGQLSSYEQYF. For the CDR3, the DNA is TGTGCCAGCAGCCCCCTCGGGTTCCCCGGCCAACTGAGCTCCTACGAGCAGTACTTC.

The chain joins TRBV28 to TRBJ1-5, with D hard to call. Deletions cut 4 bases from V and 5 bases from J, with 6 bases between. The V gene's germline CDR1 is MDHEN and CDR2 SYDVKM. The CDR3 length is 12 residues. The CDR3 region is CASSSNHQPQHF. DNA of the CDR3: TGTGCCAGCAGTTCCAATCATCAGCCCCAGCATTTT.

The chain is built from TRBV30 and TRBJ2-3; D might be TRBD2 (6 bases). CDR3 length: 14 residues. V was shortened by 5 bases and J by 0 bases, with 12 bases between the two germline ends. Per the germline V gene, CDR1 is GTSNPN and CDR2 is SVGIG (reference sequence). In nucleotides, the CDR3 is TGTGCCTGGGGAGGGGACCTAAGCACAGATACGCAGTATTTT. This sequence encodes CAWGGDLSTDTQYF.

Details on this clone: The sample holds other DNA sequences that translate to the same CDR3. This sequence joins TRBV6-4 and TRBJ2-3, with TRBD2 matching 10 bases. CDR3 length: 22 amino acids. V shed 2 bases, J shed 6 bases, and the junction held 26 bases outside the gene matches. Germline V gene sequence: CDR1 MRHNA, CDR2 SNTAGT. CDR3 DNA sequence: TGTGCCAGCAGTGACCGCGCCCCCGGCGGGGGAGCGGGAGGGCCCGTTTGGGATACGCAGTATTTT. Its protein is CASSDRAPGGGAGGPVWDTQYF.

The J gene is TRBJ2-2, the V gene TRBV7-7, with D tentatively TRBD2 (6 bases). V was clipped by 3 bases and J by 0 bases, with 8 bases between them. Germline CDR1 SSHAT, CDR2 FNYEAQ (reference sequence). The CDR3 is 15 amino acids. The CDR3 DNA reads TGTGCCAGCAGCTTTGGCGGGGCGAACACCGGGGAGCTGTTTTTT. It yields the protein CASSFGGANTGELFF.

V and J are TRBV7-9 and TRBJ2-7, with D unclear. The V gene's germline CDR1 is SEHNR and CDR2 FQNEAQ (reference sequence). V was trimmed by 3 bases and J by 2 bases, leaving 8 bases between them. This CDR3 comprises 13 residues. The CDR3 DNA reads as TGTGCCAGCAGCTTTACAGAACCCTACGAGCAGTACTTC. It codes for CASSFTEPYEQYF.

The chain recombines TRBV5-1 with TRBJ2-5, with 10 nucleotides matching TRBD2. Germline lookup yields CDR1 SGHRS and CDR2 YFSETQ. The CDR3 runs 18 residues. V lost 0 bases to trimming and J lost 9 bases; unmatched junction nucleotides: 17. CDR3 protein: CASSLAVSASGGLGAQYF. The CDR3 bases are TGCGCCAGCAGCTTGGCCGTTTCTGCTAGCGGGGGACTCGGGGCCCAGTACTTC.

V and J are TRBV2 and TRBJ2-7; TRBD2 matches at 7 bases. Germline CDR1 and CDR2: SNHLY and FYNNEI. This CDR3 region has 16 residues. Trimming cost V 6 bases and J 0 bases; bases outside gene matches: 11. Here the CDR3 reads CASRRRGSGLSYEQYF. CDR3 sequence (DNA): TGTGCCAGCAGACGCCGGGGTAGCGGGCTCTCCTACGAGCAGTACTTC. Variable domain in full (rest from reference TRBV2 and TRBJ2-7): EPEVTQTPSHQVTQMGQEVILRCVPISNHLYFYWYRQILGQKVEFLVSFYNNEISEKSEIFDDQFSVERPDGSNFTLKIRSTKLEDSAMYFCASRRRGSGLSYEQYFGPGTRLTVT.

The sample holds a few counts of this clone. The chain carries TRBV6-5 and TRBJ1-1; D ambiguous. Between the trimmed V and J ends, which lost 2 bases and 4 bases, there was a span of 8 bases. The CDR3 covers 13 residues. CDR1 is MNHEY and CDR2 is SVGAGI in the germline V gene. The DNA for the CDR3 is TGTGCCAGCAGTTACATGAAGAGCACTGAAGCTTTCTTT. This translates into CASSYMKSTEAFF.

The CDR3 sequence is CASSRQRANYGYTF. The CDR3 DNA is TGCGCCAGCAGTCGGCAGCGAGCTAACTATGGCTACACCTTC. The chain uses TRBV23-1 and TRBJ1-2; no reliable D call. Being an ORF, TRBV23-1 has a function that is uncertain. The V end was cut by 4 bases, the J end by 0 bases, with 9 bases between. The CDR3 covers 14 residues.

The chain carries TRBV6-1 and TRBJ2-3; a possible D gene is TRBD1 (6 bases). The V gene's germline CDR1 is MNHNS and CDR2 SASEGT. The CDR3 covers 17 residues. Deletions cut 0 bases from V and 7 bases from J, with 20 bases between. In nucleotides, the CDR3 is TGTGCCAGCAGTGAAGCGCTTGGAGCAGGGGAATGGTATACGCAGTATTTT. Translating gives CASSEALGAGEWYTQYF.

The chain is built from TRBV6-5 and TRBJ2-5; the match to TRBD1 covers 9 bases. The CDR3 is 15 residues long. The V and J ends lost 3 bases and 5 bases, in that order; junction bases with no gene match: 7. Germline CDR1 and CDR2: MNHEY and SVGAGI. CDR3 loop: CASSYMRTGEETQYF. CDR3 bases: TGTGCCAGCAGTTATATGCGGACAGGGGAGGAGACCCAGTACTTC.

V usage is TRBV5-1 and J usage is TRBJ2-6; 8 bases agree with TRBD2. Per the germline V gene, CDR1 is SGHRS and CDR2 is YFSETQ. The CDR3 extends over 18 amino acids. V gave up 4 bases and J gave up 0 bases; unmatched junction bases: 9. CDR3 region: CASSPGGGGDSGANVLTF. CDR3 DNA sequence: TGCGCCAGCAGCCCGGGAGGGGGAGGGGACTCTGGGGCCAACGTCCTGACTTTC.